This TCR beta chain was identified in a study of CD8+ T cells in alopecia areata. Findings and limits, study-wide: Between patients, shared TCR sequences were less clear than in mice. This was possibly due in part to HLA diversity in the patient population. Normal skin's resident alphabeta T cells are sequenced alongside lesional scalp T cells.

A remark on this clone: Its antigen is as yet unknown.

As for treatment: oral pan-JAK inhibitor, 5-10 mg twice daily. Lesional scalp punch biopsies and peripheral blood were collected from alopecia areata patients. Trimming removed 10 bases from V and 2 bases from J; junction bases left unmatched: 1. Germline CDR1 reads MGHDK; CDR2 reads SYGVNS. The length of the CDR3 is 13 residues. RNA, once extracted, was reverse transcribed into cDNA for use as the sequencing template. The method was immunoSEQ multiplex PCR; TCRdb's version includes in-frame clones alone and lacks a portion of them. The table records about 160,000 clones, 55% to 75% of them present only once.

The specimen comprised CD4+ T cells sorted from blood, sampled at week 4, from a patient treated with tofacitinib. The V gene is TRBV25-1, the J gene TRBJ2-3, with 12 bases fitting TRBD1. This sequence originates from a human donor with alopecia areata. CDR3 protein: CATGQGATDTQYF. The CDR3 region has the DNA TGTGCCACGGGACAGGGGGCCACAGATACGCAGTATTTT. The variable domain in full, with the rest retrieved from reference TRBV25-1 and TRBJ2-3, is EADIYQTPRYLVIGTGKKITLECSQTMGHDKMYWYQQDPGMELHLIHYSYGVNSTEKGDLSSESTVSRIRTEHFPLTLESARPSHTSQYLCATGQGATDTQYFGPGTRLTVL.